Following are 8 T cell receptor beta chains from one sample sequenced in a study of blood T cell repertoires in COVID-19. Sequencing used immunoSEQ multiplex PCR; TCRdb keeps in-frame clones, though not all of them. The sample has 200,000 to 250,000 clones, 80% to 85% seen once. Sequencing was carried out using peripheral blood. These receptors were taken from a woman aged 80 or over with COVID-19, enrolled during active disease.

The chain combines TRBV6-5 with TRBJ1-1; D unresolved. Trimming shortened V by 5 bases and J by 1 base, and 11 bases separated the two germline ends. The CDR3 loop spans 14 amino acids. Germline V CDR1 and CDR2: MNHEY, SVGAGI. The CDR3: CASSRSGENTEAFF. In DNA form, the CDR3 reads TGTGCCAGCAGTCGCTCGGGTGAGAACACTGAAGCTTTCTTT.

V gene TRBV7-2 combines with J gene TRBJ2-2, with D possibly matching TRBD2 (6 bases). This CDR3 region has 16 residues. The germline V gene encodes CDR1 SGHTA and CDR2 FQGNSA. V lost 2 bases and J lost 2, with 12 bases in between. The CDR3 region is CASSLIGGVNTGELFF. The DNA for the CDR3 is TGTGCCAGCAGCTTAATCGGGGGAGTAAACACCGGGGAGCTGTTTTTT.

J is TRBJ2-7 and V is TRBV12-3 or TRBV12-4; D not resolved. This CDR3 contains 13 residues. The V end lost 3 bases, the J end lost 2 bases, and 8 bases lay between the germline ends. CDR3 in DNA: TGTGCCAGCAGTTTGGTCAGGACCTACGAGCAGTACTTC. Its protein product is CASSLVRTYEQYF.

Here the CDR3 reads CASADREGGYGYTF. CDR3 nucleotides: TGTGCCAGCGCCGACAGGGAAGGAGGCTATGGCTACACCTTC. This sequence joins TRBV18 and TRBJ1-2, with TRBD1 identical over 7 bases. The CDR3 length is 14 residues. Germline V CDR1 and CDR2: KGHSH, LQKENI. J lost 4 bases, V lost 8 bases, and 10 bases had no gene match.

The chain is built from TRBV27 and TRBJ2-5, with D perhaps matching TRBD1 (6 bases). Germline CDR1 and CDR2: MNHEY and SMNVEV (reference sequence). This CDR3 region has 14 residues. Trimming removed 5 bases from V and 5 bases from J, with 15 bases in between. DNA for the CDR3: TGTGCCAGCAGTGGACAGCGCTGGGAGGAGACCCAGTACTTC. This sequence encodes CASSGQRWEETQYF.

V usage is TRBV7-2 and J usage is TRBJ2-7; D not certain. This CDR3 contains 13 residues. In germline, CDR1 is SGHTA, CDR2 FQGNSA. The V and J ends lost 5 bases and 4 bases respectively, with 12 bases between them. The CDR3 sequence is CASSPIRNYEQYF. Written as DNA, the CDR3 is TGTGCCAGCAGCCCGATCAGAAATTACGAGCAGTACTTC.

This clone has just a few counts. The V and J genes are TRBV3-1 (or the pseudogene TRBV3-2) and TRBJ2-2; TRBD1 aligns across 8 bases. This CDR3 has 16 residues. Unmatched junction bases numbered 4, after V lost 3 bases and J lost 1 base. Germline CDR1 LGHDT, CDR2 YNNKEL (reference sequence). CDR3 in amino acids: CASSQTGQVNTGELFF. Written as DNA, the CDR3 is TGTGCCAGCAGCCAGACGGGACAGGTGAACACCGGGGAGCTGTTTTTT.

Here the CDR3 reads CASSSMLAGGGEQFF. In nucleotides, the CDR3 is TGTGCCAGCAGCTCCATGCTAGCGGGGGGAGGTGAGCAGTTCTTC. The chain joins TRBV5-4 to TRBJ2-1, with TRBD2 matching 11 bases. V gave up 3 bases and J gave up 9 bases; unmatched junction bases: 8. CDR1 is SGHNT, CDR2 YYREEE, per germline (reference sequence). The CDR3 is made up of 15 amino acids. Full variable domain (rest looked up from reference TRBV5-4 and TRBJ2-1): ETGVTQSPTHLIKTRGQQVTLRCSSQSGHNTVSWYQQALGQGPQFIFQYYREEENGRGNFPPRFSGLQFPNYSSELNVNALELDDSALYLCASSSMLAGGGEQFFGPGTRLTVL.